The T cell receptor (beta chain) under discussion was sequenced for a study of T cells in Graves' hyperthyroidism and ophthalmopathy. Overall study results and limits: In the analysis, a 13 V-J model separated ophthalmopathy from stable hyperthyroidism.

Those with hyperthyroidism were 18 to 65 years old, newly diagnosed, and ill for under 2 months. Regarding this clonotype: What it binds is not known.

Trimming took off 6 bases at V and 2 bases at J, with 14 bases between the two ends. The CDR3 loop spans 14 amino acids. Germline V gene sequence: CDR1 SEHNR, CDR2 FQNEAQ (reference sequence). The source material, RNA transcripts, was used to amplify TCR beta CDR3 regions. TCR CDR3 regions were first amplified by RT-PCR with HTBI primers. TCRdb fed the multiplex PCR reads into MiXCR, producing one record per CDR3 protein. The sample lists around 800,000 distinct CDR3 sequences; 38% were seen once. The TCR comes from a man aged 18 to 29 with Graves' hyperthyroidism. The chain carries TRBV7-9 and TRBJ2-7; D unclear. Sequenced material: blood. The CDR3 spells CASSSRLQTYEQYF. The CDR3 nucleotides read TGTGCCAGCAGTTCCAGGCTACAAACCTACGAGCAGTACTTC.